This T cell receptor beta chain is drawn from a study of vaccination and CD4 T cells after COVID-19. Trimming pared 5 bases from V and 3 bases from J, leaving 11 bases between. Germline V gene sequence: CDR1 SEHNR, CDR2 FQNEAQ (reference sequence). The length of the CDR3 is 14 residues. The Oncomine TCR Beta short-read assay was what sequenced the DNA obtained from cultured CD4+ T cells. TCRdb ran MiXCR on the PCR reads and lists one entry per CDR3 protein. The sample holds several thousand distinct CDR3 sequences, around four fifths seen once. Treatment denoted: roughly nine-day PBMC culture with coronavirus spike peptide pools or control peptides (ViraFEST assay). Expanded clonotypes were found by TCR sequencing after peptide-pool stimulation (ViraFEST). PCR positivity was dated March to December 2020, before US Alpha, Beta and Delta variants. Note on this clonotype: What it binds is unknown.

V and J are TRBV7-9 and TRBJ1-5; D not resolved. Source material: CD4+ T cells from blood, cultured in vitro. The clonotype originates from a human donor who had recovered from COVID-19. The CDR3 bases are TGTGCCAGCAGCACAAACCAGATCAATCAGCCCCAGCATTTT. This sequence encodes CASSTNQINQPQHF.